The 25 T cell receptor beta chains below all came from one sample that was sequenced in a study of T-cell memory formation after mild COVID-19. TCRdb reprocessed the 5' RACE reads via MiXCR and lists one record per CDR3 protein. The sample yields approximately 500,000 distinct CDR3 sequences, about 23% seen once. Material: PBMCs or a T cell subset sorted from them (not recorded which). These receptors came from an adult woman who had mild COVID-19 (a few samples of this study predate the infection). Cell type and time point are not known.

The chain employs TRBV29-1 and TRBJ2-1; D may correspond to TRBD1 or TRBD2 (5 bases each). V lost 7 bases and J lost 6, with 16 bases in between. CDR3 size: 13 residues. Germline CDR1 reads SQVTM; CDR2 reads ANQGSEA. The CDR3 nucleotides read TGCAGCGGGGGGATGCAGGGTGGCAATGAGCAGTTCTTC. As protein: CSGGMQGGNEQFF.

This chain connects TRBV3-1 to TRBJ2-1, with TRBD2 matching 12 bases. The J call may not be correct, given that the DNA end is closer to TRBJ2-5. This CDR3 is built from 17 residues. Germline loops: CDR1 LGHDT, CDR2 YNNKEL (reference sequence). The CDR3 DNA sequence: TGTGCCAGCTGCCCAGGAGAGACTAGCGGGGGTCAGGAGACCCAGTACTTC. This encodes CASCPGETSGGQETQYF.

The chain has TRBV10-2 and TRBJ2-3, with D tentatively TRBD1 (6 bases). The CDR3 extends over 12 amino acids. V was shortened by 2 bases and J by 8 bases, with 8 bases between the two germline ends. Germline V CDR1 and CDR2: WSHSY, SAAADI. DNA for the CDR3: TGCGCCAGCAGTGAGGTGGGGGCTACGCAGTATTTT. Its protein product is CASSEVGATQYF.

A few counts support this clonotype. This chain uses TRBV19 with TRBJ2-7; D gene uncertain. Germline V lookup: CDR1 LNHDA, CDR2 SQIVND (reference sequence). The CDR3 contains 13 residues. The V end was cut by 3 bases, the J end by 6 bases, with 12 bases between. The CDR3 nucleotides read TGTGCCAGTAGTATTATACCTACGGGCGAGCAGTACTTC. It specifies CASSIIPTGEQYF.

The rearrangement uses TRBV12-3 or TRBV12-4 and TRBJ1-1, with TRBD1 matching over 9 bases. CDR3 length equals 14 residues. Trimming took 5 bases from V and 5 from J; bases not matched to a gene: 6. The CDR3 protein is CASSRQGVRTEAFF. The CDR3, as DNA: TGTGCCAGCAGTCGACAGGGGGTTAGAACTGAAGCTTTCTTT.

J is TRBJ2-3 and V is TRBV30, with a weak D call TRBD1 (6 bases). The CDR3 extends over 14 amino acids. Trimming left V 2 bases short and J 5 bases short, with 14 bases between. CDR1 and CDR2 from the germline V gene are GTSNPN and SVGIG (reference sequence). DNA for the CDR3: TGTGCCTGGAGTTCGTTGCAGGGGAGAGATACGCAGTATTTT. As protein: CAWSSLQGRDTQYF.

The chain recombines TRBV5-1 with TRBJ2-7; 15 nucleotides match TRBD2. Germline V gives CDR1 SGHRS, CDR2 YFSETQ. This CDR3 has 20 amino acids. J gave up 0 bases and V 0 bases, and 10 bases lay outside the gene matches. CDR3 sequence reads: CASSLAGTSGGPWNSYEQYF. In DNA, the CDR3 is TGCGCCAGCAGCTTGGCCGGGACTAGCGGGGGGCCCTGGAACTCCTACGAGCAGTACTTC.

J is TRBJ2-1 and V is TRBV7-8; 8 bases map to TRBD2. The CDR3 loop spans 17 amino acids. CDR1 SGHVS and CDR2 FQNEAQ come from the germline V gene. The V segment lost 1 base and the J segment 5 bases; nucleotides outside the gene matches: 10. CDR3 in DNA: TGTGCCAGCAGCTTAGTGGCCCCGGGACTAGTTAACAATGAGCAGTTCTTC. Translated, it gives CASSLVAPGLVNNEQFF.

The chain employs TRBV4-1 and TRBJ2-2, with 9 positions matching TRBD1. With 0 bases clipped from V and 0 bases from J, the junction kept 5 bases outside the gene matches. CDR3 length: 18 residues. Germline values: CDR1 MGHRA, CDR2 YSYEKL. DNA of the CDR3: TGCGCCAGCAGCCAAGACAGACAGGGGGTGTCGAACACCGGGGAGCTGTTTTTT. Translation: CASSQDRQGVSNTGELFF.

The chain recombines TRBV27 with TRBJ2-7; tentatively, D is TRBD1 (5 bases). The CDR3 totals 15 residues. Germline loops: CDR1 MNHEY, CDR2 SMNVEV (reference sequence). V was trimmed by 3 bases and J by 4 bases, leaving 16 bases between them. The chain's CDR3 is CASSLGLGKTYEQYF. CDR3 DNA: TGTGCCAGCAGTTTGGGGCTAGGGAAAACATACGAGCAGTACTTC.

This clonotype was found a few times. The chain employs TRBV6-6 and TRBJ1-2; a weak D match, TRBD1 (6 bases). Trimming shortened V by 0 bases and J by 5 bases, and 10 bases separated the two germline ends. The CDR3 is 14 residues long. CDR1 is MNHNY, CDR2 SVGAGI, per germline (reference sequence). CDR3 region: CASSYSDRAYGYTF. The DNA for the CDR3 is TGTGCCAGCAGTTACTCGGACAGAGCTTATGGCTACACCTTC.

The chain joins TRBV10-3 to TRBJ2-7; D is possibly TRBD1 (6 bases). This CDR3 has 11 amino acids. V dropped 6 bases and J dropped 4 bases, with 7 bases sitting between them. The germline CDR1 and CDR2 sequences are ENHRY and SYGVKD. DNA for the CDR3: TGTGCCATCAGCGACAGGTACGAGCAGTACTTC. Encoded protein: CAISDRYEQYF.

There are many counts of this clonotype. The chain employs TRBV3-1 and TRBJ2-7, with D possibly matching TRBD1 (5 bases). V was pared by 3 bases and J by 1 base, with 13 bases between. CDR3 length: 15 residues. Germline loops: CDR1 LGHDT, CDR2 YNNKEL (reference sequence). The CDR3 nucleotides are TGTGCCAGCAGCCACCCCCAGGGTAGGTCCTACGAGCAGTACTTC. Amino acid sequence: CASSHPQGRSYEQYF.

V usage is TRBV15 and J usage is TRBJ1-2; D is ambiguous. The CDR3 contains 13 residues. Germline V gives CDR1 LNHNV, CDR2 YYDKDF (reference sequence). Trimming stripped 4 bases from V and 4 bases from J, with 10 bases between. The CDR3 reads CATSTLAAYGYTF. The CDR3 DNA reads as TGTGCCACCAGCACCCTGGCTGCCTATGGCTACACCTTC.

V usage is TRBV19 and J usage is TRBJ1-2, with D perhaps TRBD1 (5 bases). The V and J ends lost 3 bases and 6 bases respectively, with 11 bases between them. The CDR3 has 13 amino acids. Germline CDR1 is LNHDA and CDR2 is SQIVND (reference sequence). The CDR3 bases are TGTGCCAGTAGTATCCAGGGTTACGATGGCTACACCTTC. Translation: CASSIQGYDGYTF. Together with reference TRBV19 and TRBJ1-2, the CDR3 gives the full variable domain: DGGITQSPKYLFRKEGQNVTLSCEQNLNHDAMYWYRQDPGQGLRLIYYSQIVNDFQKGDIAEGYSVSREKKESFPLTVTSAQKNPTAFYLCASSIQGYDGYTFGSGTRLTVV.

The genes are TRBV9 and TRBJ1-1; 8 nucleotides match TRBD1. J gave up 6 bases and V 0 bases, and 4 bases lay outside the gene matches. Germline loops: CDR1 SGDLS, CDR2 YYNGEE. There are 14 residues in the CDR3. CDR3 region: CASSVDDRGSEAFF. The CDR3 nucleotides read TGTGCCAGCAGCGTAGACGACAGGGGCTCTGAAGCTTTCTTT.

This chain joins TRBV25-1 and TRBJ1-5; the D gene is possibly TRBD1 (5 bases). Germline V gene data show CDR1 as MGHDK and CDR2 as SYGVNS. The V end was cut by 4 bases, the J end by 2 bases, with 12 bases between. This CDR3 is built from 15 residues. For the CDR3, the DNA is TGTGCCAGCAGTGGCCGGGACGGTCGCAATCAGCCCCAGCATTTT. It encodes CASSGRDGRNQPQHF.

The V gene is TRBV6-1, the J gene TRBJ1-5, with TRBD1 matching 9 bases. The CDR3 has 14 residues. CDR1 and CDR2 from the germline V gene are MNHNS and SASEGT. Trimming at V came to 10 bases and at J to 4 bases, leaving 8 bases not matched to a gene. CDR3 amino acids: CAIRTGVGNQPQHF. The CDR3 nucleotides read TGTGCCATCCGGACAGGGGTCGGGAATCAGCCCCAGCATTTT.

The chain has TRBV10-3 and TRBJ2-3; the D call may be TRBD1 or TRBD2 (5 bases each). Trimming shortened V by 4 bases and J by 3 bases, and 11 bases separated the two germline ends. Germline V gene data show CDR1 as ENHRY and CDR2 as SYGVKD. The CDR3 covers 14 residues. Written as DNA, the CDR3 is TGTGCCATCAGTGCAGGGCCGGGGACAGATACGCAGTATTTT. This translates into CAISAGPGTDTQYF.

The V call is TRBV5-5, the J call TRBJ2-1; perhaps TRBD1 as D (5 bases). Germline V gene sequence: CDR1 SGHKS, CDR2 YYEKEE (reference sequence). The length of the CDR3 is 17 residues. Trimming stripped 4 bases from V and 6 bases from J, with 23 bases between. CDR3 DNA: TGTGCCAGCAGCCCCTCAGTGGACAATCTCTTGGGCAATGAGCAGTTCTTC. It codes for CASSPSVDNLLGNEQFF.

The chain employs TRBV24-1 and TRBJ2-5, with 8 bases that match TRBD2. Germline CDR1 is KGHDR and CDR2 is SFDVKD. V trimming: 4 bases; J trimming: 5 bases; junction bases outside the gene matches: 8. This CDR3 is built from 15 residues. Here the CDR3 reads CATSDRGRGDETQYF. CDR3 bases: TGTGCCACCAGTGACCGCGGGCGGGGGGACGAGACCCAGTACTTC.

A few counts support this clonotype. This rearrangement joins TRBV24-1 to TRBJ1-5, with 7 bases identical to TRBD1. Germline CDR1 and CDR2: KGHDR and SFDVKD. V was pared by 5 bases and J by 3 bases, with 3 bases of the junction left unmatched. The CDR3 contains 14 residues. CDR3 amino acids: CATSVQGNNQPQHF. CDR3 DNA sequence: TGTGCCACCAGTGTACAGGGGAACAATCAGCCCCAGCATTTT.

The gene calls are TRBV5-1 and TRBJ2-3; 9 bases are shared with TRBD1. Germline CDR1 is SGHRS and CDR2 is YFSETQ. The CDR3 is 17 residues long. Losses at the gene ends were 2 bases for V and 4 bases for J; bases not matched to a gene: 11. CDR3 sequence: CASSLPLGQGSSDTQYF. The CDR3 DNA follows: TGCGCCAGCAGCTTACCGCTGGGACAGGGTAGTTCAGATACGCAGTATTTT.

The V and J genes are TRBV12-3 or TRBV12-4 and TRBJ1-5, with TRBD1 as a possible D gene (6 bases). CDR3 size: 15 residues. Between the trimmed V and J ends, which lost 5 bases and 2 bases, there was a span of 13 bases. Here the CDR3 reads CASSLQGIGNQPQHF. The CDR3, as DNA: TGTGCCAGCAGTCTACAGGGAATCGGCAATCAGCCCCAGCATTTT.

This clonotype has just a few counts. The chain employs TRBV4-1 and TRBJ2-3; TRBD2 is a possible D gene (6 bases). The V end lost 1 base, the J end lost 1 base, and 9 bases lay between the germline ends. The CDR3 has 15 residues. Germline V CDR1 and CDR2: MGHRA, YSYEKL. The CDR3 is CASSQAASGTDTQYF. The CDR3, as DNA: TGCGCCAGCAGCCAAGCTGCTAGCGGCACAGATACGCAGTATTTT.